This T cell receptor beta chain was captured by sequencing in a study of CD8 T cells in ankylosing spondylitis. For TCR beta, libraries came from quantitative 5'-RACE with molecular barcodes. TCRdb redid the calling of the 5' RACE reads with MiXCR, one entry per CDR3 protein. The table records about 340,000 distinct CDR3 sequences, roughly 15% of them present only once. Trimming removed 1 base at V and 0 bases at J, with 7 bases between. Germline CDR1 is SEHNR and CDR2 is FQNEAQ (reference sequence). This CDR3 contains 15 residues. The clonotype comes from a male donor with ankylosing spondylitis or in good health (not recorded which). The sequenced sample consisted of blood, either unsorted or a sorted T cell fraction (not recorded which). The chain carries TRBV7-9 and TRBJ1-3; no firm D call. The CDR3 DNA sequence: TGTGCCAGCAGCTTAGGGGCGATCTCTGGAAACACCATATATTTT. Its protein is CASSLGAISGNTIYF.